A selection of T cell receptor beta chains follows, all from one sample in a study of CD8+ T cells in alopecia areata. The data were produced by immunoSEQ multiplex PCR, yet TCRdb's version contains in-frame clones alone and is incomplete. The table includes tens of thousands of clones, about two thirds detected once. This specimen was CD8+ T cells sorted from blood, taken at week 44, from a patient treated with tofacitinib. These receptor sequences come from a human donor with alopecia areata. The CDR3 runs from the conserved cysteine through the conserved F or W. D genes are given only for firm matches. Only part of the rows carry a size: once, few, many, or a class if the clone is expanded.

D gene,clone size,J gene,V gene,CDR3 protein,CDR3 DNA
TRBD1,NA,TRBJ2-6,TRBV9,CASSVGQGGSGANVLTF,TGTGCCAGCAGCGTAGGACAGGGCGGATCTGGGGCCAACGTCCTGACTTTC
NA,NA,TRBJ2-5,TRBV28,CASNGGSIQETQYF,TGTGCCAGCAACGGCGGGTCCATACAAGAGACCCAGTACTTC
NA,NA,TRBJ2-4,TRBV21-1,CASRGTSDRGKNIQYF,TGTGCCAGCAGAGGGACTTCGGACAGGGGAAAAAACATTCAGTACTTC
TRBD1,NA,TRBJ1-1,TRBV29-1,CSVLKGTGNTEAFF,TGCAGCGTTTTAAAAGGGACAGGGAACACTGAAGCTTTCTTT
NA,few,TRBJ2-5,TRBV29-1,CSVERGVETQYF,TGCAGCGTTGAACGTGGCGTGGAGACCCAGTACTTC
NA,NA,TRBJ2-7,TRBV10-2,CASSESLLTQPDF,TGCGCCAGCAGTGAGTCGTTGCTAACACAGCCAGACTTC
NA,NA,TRBJ2-4,TRBV6-1,CASIQNPGTKNIQYF,TGTGCCAGCATCCAAAACCCCGGAACCAAAAACATTCAGTACTTC
NA,NA,TRBJ1-3,TRBV28,CASSYREGNTIYF,TGTGCCAGCAGCTACAGGGAAGGAAACACCATATATTTT
NA,NA,TRBJ2-7,TRBV7-9,CASSSGQTYEQYF,TGTGCCAGCAGCTCCGGACAGACCTACGAGCAGTACTTC
NA,once,TRBJ2-7,TRBV4-3,CASSPRQGDEQYF,TGCGCCAGCAGCCCTCGTCAGGGCGACGAGCAGTACTTC
NA,few,TRBJ1-1,TRBV13,CASSLWGMNTEAFF,TGTGCCAGCAGCTTATGGGGGATGAACACTGAAGCTTTCTTT
NA,NA,TRBJ1-2,TRBV4-3,CASSQDKGTDGYTF,TGCGCCAGCAGCCAAGATAAAGGGACGGATGGCTACACCTTC
TRBD2,NA,TRBJ2-5,TRBV7-8,CASSLDLGTIQETQYF,TGTGCCAGCAGCTTAGACCTCGGGACTATCCAAGAGACCCAGTACTTC
NA,NA,TRBJ1-6,TRBV6-4,CASSELDGDNSPLHF,TGTGCCAGCAGTGAACTGGACGGAGATAATTCACCCCTCCACTTT
NA,NA,TRBJ1-2,TRBV30,CAWSPIIGTVYGYTF,TGTGCCTGGAGTCCAATTATTGGGACCGTCTATGGCTACACCTTC
NA,NA,TRBJ1-1,TRBV25-1,CASSGTPRSSDSNTEAFF,TGTGCCAGCAGTGGGACACCCCGCTCCTCCGACAGCAACACTGAAGCTTTCTTT
TRBD2,NA,TRBJ2-1,TRBV29-1,CSVTSGIYNEQFF,TGCAGCGTAACTAGCGGGATATACAATGAGCAGTTCTTC
NA,NA,TRBJ1-1,TRBV6-4,CASSDGKTEAFF,TGTGCCAGCAGTGACGGCAAGACTGAAGCTTTCTTT